This TCR beta chain was sequenced in a study of vaccination and CD4 T cells after COVID-19. The overall study: Median time from second vaccine dose to sampling was about 70 days (14 to 241). Cells were stimulated with overlapping spike peptide pools from SARS-CoV-2, HCoV-NL63, HCoV-OC43 and HCoV-229E. General study results and limits: Relatively few convalescent patients and no early post-infection timepoints were analyzed.

The CDR3 extends over 15 amino acids. In germline, CDR1 is SGHTA, CDR2 FQGNSA. Trimming removed 5 bases from V and 2 bases from J; junction bases left unmatched: 5. With respect to this clonotype: Its antigen is not identified.

Time point: late sampling 161 to 241 days after vaccination in a few convalescent patients. As to treatment: roughly 11-day PBMC culture with coronavirus spike peptide pools or control peptides (ViraFEST assay). At days 3 and 7, half the medium was exchanged for fresh IL-2 medium. CD4+ T cells that had been cultured provided DNA sequenced with the Oncomine TCR Beta short-read assay. MiXCR was run by TCRdb on the PCR reads, yielding one entry per CDR3 protein. This sample has about 15,000 distinct CDR3 sequences; more than 40% occur once, and the top ten carry around 21%. This TCR was recovered from a human donor who had recovered from COVID-19. The rearrangement joins TRBV7-2 to TRBJ2-1; 8 bases are a match to TRBD2. Sample: CD4+ T cells from blood, cultured in vitro, taken about 7 months after SARS-CoV-2 vaccination. The CDR3 spells CASSPVGGAYNEQFF. The DNA for the CDR3 is TGTGCCAGCAGCCCCGTCGGGGGGGCCTACAATGAGCAGTTCTTC.